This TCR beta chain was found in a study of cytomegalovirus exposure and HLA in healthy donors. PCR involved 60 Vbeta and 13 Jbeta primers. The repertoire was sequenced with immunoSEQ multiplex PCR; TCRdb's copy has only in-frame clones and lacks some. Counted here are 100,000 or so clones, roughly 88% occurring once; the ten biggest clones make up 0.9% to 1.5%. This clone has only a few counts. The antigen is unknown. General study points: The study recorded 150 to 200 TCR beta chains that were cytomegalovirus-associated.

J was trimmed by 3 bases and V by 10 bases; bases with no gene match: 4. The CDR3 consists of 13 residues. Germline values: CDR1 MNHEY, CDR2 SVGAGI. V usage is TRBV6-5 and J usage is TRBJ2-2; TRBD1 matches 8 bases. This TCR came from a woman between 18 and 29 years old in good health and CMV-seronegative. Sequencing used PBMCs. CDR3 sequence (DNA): TGTGCCACTCTGACAGGGGACACCGGGGAGCTGTTTTTT. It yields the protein CATLTGDTGELFF.